These 26 T cell receptor beta chains originate from one sample sequenced in a study of regulatory and conventional T cells in RAG deficiency. Data came from immunoSEQ multiplex PCR; TCRdb stores just in-frame clones and leaves some out. The repertoire includes 30,000 to 40,000 clones, around 91% of them detected once, and roughly 13% sits in the top ten. These data are also associated with another study on regulatory T cells. That source adds: The primer mix had 52 TRBV and 13 TRBJ primers.

Input material: CD8+ T cells sorted from blood. The receptors were sampled from a human donor in good health.

This sequence joins TRBV18 and TRBJ2-7, with D maybe TRBD1 (6 bases). Trimming shortened V by 8 bases and J by 7 bases, and 15 bases separated the two germline ends. The germline gives CDR1 KGHSH, CDR2 LQKENI. This CDR3 has 12 amino acids. The chain's CDR3 is CASAAQGIEQYF. CDR3 DNA: TGTGCCAGCGCCGCACAGGGTATAGAGCAGTACTTC.

The rearrangement joins TRBV6-5 to TRBJ1-2; 7 bases match TRBD1. Losses at the gene ends were 2 bases for V and 3 bases for J; bases not matched to a gene: 6. Germline CDR1 and CDR2: MNHEY and SVGAGI. CDR3 size: 15 residues. CDR3: CASSYQRTGDYGYTF. CDR3 sequence (DNA): TGTGCCAGCAGTTACCAAAGGACAGGCGACTATGGCTACACCTTC.

This clone has only one observation. V usage is TRBV5-6 and J usage is TRBJ1-4; D gene ambiguous. Deletions cut 4 bases from V and 8 bases from J, with 9 bases between. Looked up from germline, CDR1 is SGHDT and CDR2 is YYEEEE. CDR3 length equals 12 residues. This CDR3 is CASSRGSEKLFF. The CDR3 DNA follows: TGTGCCAGCAGCCGGGGTAGCGAAAAACTGTTTTTT. Filled out from reference TRBV5-6 and TRBJ1-4, the complete variable domain reads DAGVTQSPTHLIKTRGQQVTLRCSPKSGHDTVSWYQQALGQGPQFIFQYYEEEERQRGNFPDRFSGHQFPNYSSELNVNALLLGDSALYLCASSRGSEKLFFGSGTQLSVL.

This clone was seen only once. The rearrangement uses TRBV6-1 and TRBJ1-1; D not resolved. V dropped 5 bases and J dropped 4 bases, with 8 bases sitting between them. Looked up from germline, CDR1 is MNHNS and CDR2 is SASEGT. The CDR3 loop spans 12 amino acids. The chain's CDR3 is CASSNTATEAFF. The CDR3 DNA reads TGTGCCAGCAGTAACACGGCCACTGAAGCTTTCTTT.

The gene calls are TRBV30 and TRBJ2-6; D unresolved. CDR1 GTSNPN and CDR2 SVGIG come from the germline V gene (reference sequence). The CDR3 extends over 14 amino acids. V was trimmed by 0 bases and J by 1 base, leaving 4 bases between them. The DNA of the CDR3 is TGTGCCTGGAGTGTAGGATCTGGGGCCAACGTCCTGACTTTC. Its protein is CAWSVGSGANVLTF. The variable domain in full, completed from reference TRBV30 and TRBJ2-6, reads SQTIHQWPATLVQPVGSPLSLECTVEGTSNPNLYWYRQAAGRGLQLLFYSVGIGQISSEVPQNLSASRPQDRQFILSSKKLLLSDSGFYLCAWSVGSGANVLTFGAGSRLTVL.

The chain joins TRBV15 to TRBJ2-7; maybe TRBD1 (6 bases). This CDR3 is 16 amino acids long. Per germline, CDR1 LNHNV and CDR2 YYDKDF (reference sequence). V lost 0 bases and J 2 bases, leaving 14 bases between the germline ends. The chain's CDR3 is CATSRDKIGGAYEQYF. The CDR3 nucleotides read TGTGCCACCAGCAGAGATAAGATTGGGGGCGCCTACGAGCAGTACTTC.

Of note for this clone: The same CDR3 also results from other DNA sequences found in this sample. V gene TRBV7-2 combines with J gene TRBJ2-1; 13 bases are shared with TRBD2. The trim removed 5 bases at V and 7 bases at J, leaving 11 bases unmatched. Germline CDR1 SGHTA, CDR2 FQGNSA. The CDR3 consists of 17 residues. The CDR3, as DNA: TGTGCCAGCAGCATAACTAGCGGGGGGGCCGTCTTTAATGAGCAGTTCTTC. Translating it yields CASSITSGGAVFNEQFF.

This clone was seen once. The rearrangement uses TRBV6-6 and TRBJ1-1; possible D gene TRBD1, 5 bases. The germline gives CDR1 MNHNY, CDR2 SVGAGI (reference sequence). This CDR3 spans 14 amino acids. The V and J ends lost 2 bases and 1 base respectively, with 8 bases between them. The CDR3 DNA sequence: TGTGCCAGCAGTTACCCAGGACAGAACACTGAAGCTTTCTTT. This gives the protein CASSYPGQNTEAFF.

The chain employs TRBV5-6 and TRBJ2-5, with unresolved D. The better agreement between TRBJ2-7 and the DNA end casts doubt on the J call. Germline CDR1 and CDR2: SGHDT and YYEEEE. CDR3 length: 17 residues. CDR3 protein: CASSLAGRRVVSYEQYF. In DNA form, the CDR3 reads TGTGCCAGCAGCTTGGCCGGAAGAAGGGTAGTCTCCTACGAGCAGTACTTC.

This chain joins TRBV5-1 and TRBJ2-5; D is uncertain. The CDR3 covers 11 residues. From germline, CDR1 is SGHRS and CDR2 YFSETQ. Trimming cost V 2 bases and J 1 base, with 0 bases left between them. CDR3 DNA sequence: TGCGCCAGCAGCTTCCAAGAGACCCAGTACTTC. Protein sequence: CASSFQETQYF. The whole variable domain, filled in from reference TRBV5-1 and TRBJ2-5, reads KAGVTQTPRYLIKTRGQQVTLSCSPISGHRSVSWYQQTPGQGLQFLFEYFSETQRNKGNFPGRFSGRQFSNSRSEMNVSTLELGDSALYLCASSFQETQYFGPGTRLLVL.

This chain joins TRBV5-6 and TRBJ2-7, with D hard to call. CDR1 and CDR2 from the germline V gene are SGHDT and YYEEEE. This CDR3 contains 12 residues. Trimming shortened V by 4 bases and J by 6 bases, and 11 bases separated the two germline ends. The CDR3, as DNA: TGTGCCAGCAGCCTGATGTATGGCGAGCAGTACTTC. This gives the protein CASSLMYGEQYF.

The chain couples TRBV28 to TRBJ1-5, with 9 bases identical to TRBD1. This CDR3 is built from 17 residues. Germline values: CDR1 MDHEN, CDR2 SYDVKM. V lost 5 bases and J lost 5; bases outside the gene matches: 13. CDR3 DNA sequence: TGTGCCAGCAGTGCCGGGACAGGGAGCGTGCTGCATCAGCCCCAGCATTTT. Translating it yields CASSAGTGSVLHQPQHF.

The chain combines TRBV7-8 with TRBJ1-6; D not certain. This CDR3 comprises 15 residues. Germline-derived CDR1 and CDR2 are SGHVS and FQNEAQ. V gave up 5 bases and J gave up 7 bases, with 15 bases separating them. CDR3 region: CASSIIRAANSPLHF. Written as DNA, the CDR3 is TGTGCCAGCAGCATCATCCGGGCCGCGAATTCACCCCTCCACTTT.

This clone was recorded once. The V and J genes are TRBV27 and TRBJ2-2, with 7 bases matching TRBD2. The CDR3 spans 17 residues. From germline, CDR1 is MNHEY and CDR2 SMNVEV (reference sequence). With 7 bases clipped from V and 6 bases from J, the junction kept 17 bases outside the gene matches. CDR3 protein: CASKIWSGGSIAGELFF. The DNA for the CDR3 is TGTGCCAGCAAAATCTGGTCTGGCGGGAGTATAGCCGGGGAGCTGTTTTTT.

The rearrangement joins TRBV28 to TRBJ2-7; D is uncertain. Germline V gives CDR1 MDHEN, CDR2 SYDVKM. Trimming shortened V by 7 bases and J by 1 base, and 14 bases separated the two germline ends. The length of the CDR3 is 14 residues. CDR3 region: CASTLAGSSYEQYF. CDR3 nucleotides: TGTGCCAGCACCCTCGCCGGCAGTTCCTACGAGCAGTACTTC.

This chain connects TRBV7-9 to TRBJ1-1; D might be TRBD1 (6 bases). Trimming left V 4 bases short and J 8 bases short, with 14 bases between. There are 13 residues in the CDR3. The germline gives CDR1 SEHNR, CDR2 FQNEAQ (reference sequence). CDR3 region: CASSSRDNVEAFF. The CDR3 bases are TGTGCCAGCAGCTCTCGGGACAACGTAGAAGCTTTCTTT.

This chain connects TRBV5-1 to TRBJ2-1, with D possibly TRBD2 on 5 matching bases. This CDR3 is 18 amino acids long. The V gene's germline CDR1 is SGHRS and CDR2 YFSETQ. V was trimmed by 0 bases and J by 0 bases, leaving 16 bases between them. CDR3 loop: CASSLVRTLGGSYNEQFF. The CDR3 DNA follows: TGCGCCAGCAGCTTGGTACGGACCCTTGGAGGCTCCTACAATGAGCAGTTCTTC.

In DNA, the CDR3 is TGTGCCAGCAGCTTAGCCCGACAGGCATACGAGCAGTACTTC. The encoded protein is CASSLARQAYEQYF. The gene calls are TRBV7-8 and TRBJ2-7, with D possibly being TRBD1 (6 bases). The V gene's germline CDR1 is SGHVS and CDR2 FQNEAQ. Trimming shortened V by 0 bases and J by 4 bases, and 10 bases separated the two germline ends. CDR3 length: 14 residues.

The chain couples TRBV7-9 to TRBJ2-2, with D possibly TRBD2 on 6 matching bases. Germline V gene lookup returns CDR1 SEHNR and CDR2 FQNEAQ (reference sequence). The CDR3 loop spans 14 amino acids. V was trimmed by 2 bases and J by 3 bases, leaving 7 bases between them. The CDR3 DNA sequence: TGTGCCAGCAGCTTATTAGCGGACACCGGGGAGCTGTTTTTT. Encoded protein: CASSLLADTGELFF.

This clone was recorded only once. The chain uses TRBV4-2 and TRBJ1-2, with 8 bases that match TRBD1. Per the germline V gene, CDR1 is LGHNA and CDR2 is YNFKEQ. CDR3 length equals 17 residues. The V gene end was trimmed by 5 bases and the J gene end by 6 bases; junction bases not matched to a gene: 17. The CDR3 DNA is TGTGCCAGCAGCATTCAAAGTGGACAGGGCGATGTCAATGGCTACACCTTC. Translated: CASSIQSGQGDVNGYTF.

The chain employs TRBV11-2 and TRBJ1-1; perhaps TRBD1 as D (5 bases). The CDR3 is 13 residues long. CDR1 SGHAT and CDR2 FQNNGV come from the germline V gene. V gave up 1 base and J gave up 8 bases, with 11 bases separating them. The CDR3 DNA is TGTGCCAGCAGCTTAGGGGGCACGGGGGAAGCTTTCTTT. Translating it yields CASSLGGTGEAFF.

V usage is TRBV6-5 and J usage is TRBJ1-2; maybe TRBD1 (5 bases). Germline assignment: CDR1 MNHEY and CDR2 SVGAGI. The germline V and J ends were trimmed by 5 bases and 5 bases, with 9 bases remaining between them. The CDR3 extends over 12 amino acids. CDR3 residues: CASSLGGYGYTF. Here the CDR3 DNA reads TGTGCCAGCAGTCTCGGGGGGTATGGCTACACCTTC.

The gene calls are TRBV9 and TRBJ2-2; 10 nucleotides agree with TRBD2. Germline lookup yields CDR1 SGDLS and CDR2 YYNGEE. Losses at the gene ends were 4 bases for V and 6 bases for J; bases not matched to a gene: 3. This CDR3 is 14 amino acids long. For the CDR3, the DNA is TGTGCCAGCAGCAACCTAGCGGGAGCCGGGGAGCTGTTTTTT. This sequence encodes CASSNLAGAGELFF. Supplemented by reference TRBV9 and TRBJ2-2, the full variable domain reads DSGVTQTPKHLITATGQRVTLRCSPRSGDLSVYWYQQSLDQGLQFLIQYYNGEERAKGNILERFSAQQFPDLHSELNLSSLELGDSALYFCASSNLAGAGELFFGEGSRLTVL.

CDR3 DNA sequence: TGTGCCAGCAGCACAGGGGCCCCTCCGGGGTACGAGCAGTACTTC. It specifies CASSTGAPPGYEQYF. The chain has TRBV28 and TRBJ2-7, with 7 bases fitting TRBD1. Germline CDR1 and CDR2: MDHEN and SYDVKM. This CDR3 is built from 15 residues. Trimming at V came to 6 bases and at J to 4 bases, leaving 12 bases not matched to a gene.

The genes are TRBV19 and TRBJ1-2; 9 bases fit TRBD1. This CDR3 comprises 14 residues. With 5 bases clipped from V and 2 bases from J, the junction kept 3 bases outside the gene matches. Germline assignment: CDR1 LNHDA and CDR2 SQIVND (reference sequence). CDR3 region: CASSVDRGNYGYTF. As DNA, the CDR3 is TGTGCCAGTAGTGTTGACAGGGGGAACTATGGCTACACCTTC.

The chain couples TRBV7-6 to TRBJ1-6; unclear D gene. Trimming took 1 base from V and 6 from J, leaving 10 bases between them. Germline CDR1 SGHVS, CDR2 FNYEAQ. The CDR3 loop spans 15 amino acids. CDR3 coding DNA: TGTGCCAGCAGCTTAGACAGCAATCGTAATTCACCCCTCCACTTT. The encoded protein is CASSLDSNRNSPLHF.